This T cell receptor beta chain stems from a study of beta chain features in type 1 diabetes. This CDR3 region has 15 residues. Germline loops: CDR1 SGDLS, CDR2 YYNGEE. V was trimmed by 4 bases and J by 0 bases, leaving 11 bases between them. This clone was seen only a few times. Its antigen remains unknown. Findings of the study overall: Sequencing used cDNA, and cells with high TCR expression could therefore be over-represented. The similarity of naive, central memory and Treg TCRB repertoires appeared greater among patients than among healthy donors. Researchers report that Type 1 diabetes patients had moderately but significantly shorter TCRB CDR3s across all four CD4+ subsets.

As every portion of the isolated RNA was reverse transcribed, the sequencing read expressed TCRB transcripts. The data were produced by immunoSEQ multiplex PCR, yet TCRdb's version contains in-frame clones alone and is incomplete. The top ten hold more than 0.8% of the sample, which has 300,000 to 350,000 clones, approximately 9.7% seen once. The chain uses TRBV9 and TRBJ2-1, with D possibly being TRBD1 (5 bases). The receptor was derived from a man between 25 and 39 years old with type 1 diabetes. The material sequenced was central memory CD4+ T cells from blood. The CDR3 protein is CASSPPGHSYNEQFF. The CDR3 DNA reads TGTGCCAGCAGCCCACCAGGACACTCCTACAATGAGCAGTTCTTC.